This T cell receptor beta chain was found in a study of T cells after yellow fever vaccination. TCRdb re-analysed the 5' RACE reads in MiXCR, keeping a single row per CDR3 protein. In the table there are about 300,000 distinct CDR3 sequences, roughly 7% of which are singletons. On this clonotype: Its target is unknown.

The CDR3 spans 14 residues. V dropped 0 bases and J dropped 0 bases, with 5 bases sitting between them. Per germline, CDR1 SGHKS and CDR2 YYEKEE (reference sequence). Broader study findings: Though weaker, the secondary response peaked faster, on day 5 versus 15. A small share of clonotypes appeared in both CD4 and CD8 compartments. The booster response re-showed most primary clones: more than 95% CD4, over 80% CD8.

The receptor's source is a man younger than 30 who received the YFV17D yellow fever vaccine. The input for sequencing was PBMCs, taken 45 days after the first yellow fever vaccination. This chain connects TRBV5-5 to TRBJ2-3, with D uncertain. Written as DNA, the CDR3 is TGTGCCAGCAGCTTGGGGTACAGCACAGATACGCAGTATTTT. The encoded protein is CASSLGYSTDTQYF.